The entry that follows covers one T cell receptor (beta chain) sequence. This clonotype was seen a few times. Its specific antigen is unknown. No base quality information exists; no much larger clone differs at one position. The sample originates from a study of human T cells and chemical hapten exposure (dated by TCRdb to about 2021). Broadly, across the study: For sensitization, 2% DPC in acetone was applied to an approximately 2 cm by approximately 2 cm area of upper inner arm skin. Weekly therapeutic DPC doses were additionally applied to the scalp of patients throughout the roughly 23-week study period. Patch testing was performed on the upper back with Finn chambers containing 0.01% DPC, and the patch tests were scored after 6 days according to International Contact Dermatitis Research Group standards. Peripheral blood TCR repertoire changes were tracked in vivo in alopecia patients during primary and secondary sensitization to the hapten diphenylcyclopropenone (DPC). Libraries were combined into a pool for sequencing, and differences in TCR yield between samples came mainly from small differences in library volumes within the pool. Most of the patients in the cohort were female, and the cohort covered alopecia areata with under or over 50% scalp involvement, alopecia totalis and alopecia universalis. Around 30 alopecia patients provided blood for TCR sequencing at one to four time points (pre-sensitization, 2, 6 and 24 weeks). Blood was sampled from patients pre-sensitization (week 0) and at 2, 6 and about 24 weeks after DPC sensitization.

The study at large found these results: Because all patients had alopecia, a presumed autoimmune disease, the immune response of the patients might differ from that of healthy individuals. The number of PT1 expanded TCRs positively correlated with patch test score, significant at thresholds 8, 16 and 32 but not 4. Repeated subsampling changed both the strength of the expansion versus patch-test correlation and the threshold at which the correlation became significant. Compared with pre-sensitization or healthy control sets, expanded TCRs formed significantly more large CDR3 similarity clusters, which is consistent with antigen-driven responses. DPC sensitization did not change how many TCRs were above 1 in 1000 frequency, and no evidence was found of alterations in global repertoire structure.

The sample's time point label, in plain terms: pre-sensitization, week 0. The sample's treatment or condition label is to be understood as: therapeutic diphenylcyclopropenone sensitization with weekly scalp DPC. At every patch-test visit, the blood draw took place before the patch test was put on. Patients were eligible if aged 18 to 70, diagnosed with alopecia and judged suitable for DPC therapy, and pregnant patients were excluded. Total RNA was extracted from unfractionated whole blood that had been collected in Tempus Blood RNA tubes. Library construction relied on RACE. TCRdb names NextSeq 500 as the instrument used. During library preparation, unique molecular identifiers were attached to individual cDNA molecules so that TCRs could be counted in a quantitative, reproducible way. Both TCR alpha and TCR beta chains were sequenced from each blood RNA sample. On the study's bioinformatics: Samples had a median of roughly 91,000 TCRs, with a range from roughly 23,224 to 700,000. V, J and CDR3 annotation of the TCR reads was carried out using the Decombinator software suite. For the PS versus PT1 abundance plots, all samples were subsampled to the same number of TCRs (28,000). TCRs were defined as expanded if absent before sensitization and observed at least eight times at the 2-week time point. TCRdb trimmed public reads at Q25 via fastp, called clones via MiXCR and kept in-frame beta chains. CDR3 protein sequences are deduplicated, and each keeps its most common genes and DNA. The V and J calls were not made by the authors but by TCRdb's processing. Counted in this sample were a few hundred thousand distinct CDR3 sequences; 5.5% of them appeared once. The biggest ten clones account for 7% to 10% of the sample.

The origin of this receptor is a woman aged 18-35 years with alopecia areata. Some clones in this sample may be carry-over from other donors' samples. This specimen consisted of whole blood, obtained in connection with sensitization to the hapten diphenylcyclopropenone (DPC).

DNA sequence: TGTGCCAGCAGGACCCGACAGGGCCTCACCGGGGAGCTGTTTTTT. It translates as CASRTRQGLTGELFF. The chain is made from TRBV12-3 or TRBV12-4 and TRBJ2-2, with TRBD1 identical over 7 junction bases. The CDR3 has 15 amino acids, counting the end cysteine and phenylalanine. Kept here is only the CDR3 DNA, which spans 45 bases and is read in frame from base 1. Compared with germline, V lacks 6 bases and J lacks 4 bases; bases without a gene match: 8.